The present T cell receptor (beta chain) was sequenced within a study of T-cell memory formation after mild COVID-19. With 1 base clipped from V and 0 bases from J, the junction kept 0 bases outside the gene matches. The length of the CDR3 is 14 residues. Germline CDR1 MNHEY, CDR2 SVGEGT. Study results and caveats: CD4/CD8 balance characterized clones contracting day 15 to 85, and CD4+ skew characterized later expanders. The CD4+ clones that contracted clustered mainly within CM and EM, and the CD8+ clones concentrated in EMRA. SARS-CoV-2 specificity of second-wave clones peaking day 37 was unconfirmed.

This clonotype was counted a few times. Its antigen is as yet unknown. 5'RACE with constant-segment primers built TCRalpha and TCRbeta cDNA libraries with UMIs. One entry per CDR3 protein, called by TCRdb with MiXCR from the 5' RACE reads. The table has about 290,000 distinct CDR3 sequences, about 15% seen once. The V call is TRBV6-2 or TRBV6-3, the J call TRBJ2-7, with TRBD1 matching over 7 bases. This receptor was obtained from a man between 18 and 35 years old who had mild COVID-19 (a few samples of this study predate the infection). Cell type and time point are not known. Sequenced: PBMCs or a T cell subset sorted from them (not recorded which). The CDR3 nucleotides are TGTGCCAGCAGTTACTGGGACAGCTCCTACGAGCAGTACTTC. It encodes CASSYWDSSYEQYF.